These T cell receptor beta chains were read from a single sample in a study of OX40 agonist ivuxolimab in advanced cancers. The data were produced by immunoSEQ multiplex PCR, yet TCRdb's version contains in-frame clones alone and is incomplete. This sample yields 26,000 or so clones, of which 86% are seen a single time; more than 25% belongs to the top ten. The material sequenced was CD4+ or CD8+ T cells sorted from blood, taken in a trial of the OX40 agonist ivuxolimab. All receptors derive from an adult with an advanced solid tumor such as melanoma, head and neck, liver or kidney cancer. Each CDR3 is given with its conserved first and last residue. D genes are given only for firm matches. Clone size, where shown, is once, few, many, or a class for clones that have expanded.

>TRBJ1-1|TRBV30|.|.
CAWAPGGRGTEAFF
TGTGCCTGGGCCCCCGGGGGGCGCGGCACTGAAGCTTTCTTT
>TRBJ2-7|TRBV6-4|.|.
CASSAPGDRDGTYEQYF
TGTGCCAGCAGTGCCCCAGGGGACCGGGACGGAACCTACGAGCAGTACTTC
>TRBJ1-5|TRBV6-1|TRBD1|.
CASSGVQGSNQPQHF
TGTGCCAGCAGTGGGGTACAGGGGAGCAATCAGCCCCAGCATTTT
>TRBJ2-4|TRBV7-8|.|medium-sized
CASSPLVTKNIQYF
TGTGCCAGCAGCCCCTTAGTTACCAAAAACATTCAGTACTTC
>TRBJ2-1|TRBV9|TRBD2|.
CASSVEEREPFDEQFF
TGTGCCAGCAGCGTAGAGGAGCGGGAGCCCTTCGATGAGCAGTTCTTC
>TRBJ2-1|TRBV5-3|TRBD2|.
CARSLATSGRPHQYEQFF
TGTGCCAGAAGCTTGGCCACTAGCGGCCGACCCCACCAATACGAGCAGTTCTTC
>TRBJ1-4|TRBV7-9|.|.
CASSLKGNEKLFF
TGTGCCAGCAGCCTCAAGGGCAATGAAAAACTGTTTTTT
>TRBJ2-5|TRBV27|TRBD1|.
CASSPGTGGETQYF
TGTGCCAGCAGTCCGGGGACAGGTGGAGAGACCCAGTACTTC
>TRBJ2-7|TRBV4-1|.|.
CASSVAASSYEQYF
TGCGCCAGCAGCGTAGCGGCGAGCTCCTACGAGCAGTACTTC
>TRBJ2-2|TRBV5-1|.|.
CASSLVIREYAGELFF
TGCGCCAGCAGCTTGGTTATCAGGGAGTACGCCGGGGAGCTGTTTTTT
>TRBJ2-6|TRBV7-6|.|.
CASSAGQSSGANVLTF
TGTGCCAGCAGCGCGGGACAGAGCTCTGGGGCCAACGTCCTGACTTTC
>TRBJ2-2|TRBV10-3|TRBD2|.
CAISESGGTSGSFLHTGELFF
TGTGCCATCAGTGAGTCCGGGGGGACTAGCGGGAGTTTCTTGCACACCGGGGAGCTGTTTTTT
>TRBJ2-1|TRBV7-8|TRBD2|.
CASSFSASGIYNEQFF
TGTGCCAGCAGCTTTTCGGCCAGCGGGATCTACAATGAGCAGTTCTTC
>TRBJ2-3|TRBV9|.|.
CASSLRHPGTDTQYF
TGTGCCAGCAGCCTCCGCCACCCCGGCACAGATACGCAGTATTTT
>TRBJ2-1|TRBV10-1|TRBD2|.
CASSEVGLAGYNEQFF
TGCGCCAGCAGTGAGGTGGGACTAGCGGGATACAATGAGCAGTTCTTC
>TRBJ2-6|TRBV7-9|.|.
CASRSRGEGVPGANVLTF
TGTGCCAGCAGGTCACGGGGCGAAGGGGTCCCTGGGGCCAACGTCCTGACTTTC
>TRBJ1-5|TRBV6-4|.|.
CASSEWGARGNQPQHF
TGTGCCAGCAGTGAATGGGGGGCGCGAGGCAATCAGCCCCAGCATTTT
>TRBJ2-1|TRBV5-1|.|.
CASSLAYNEQFF
TGCGCCAGCAGCTTGGCTTACAATGAGCAGTTCTTC
>TRBJ2-5|TRBV27|.|.
CASSLSLGTQETQYF
TGTGCCAGCAGTTTAAGCCTAGGCACCCAAGAGACCCAGTACTTC
>TRBJ2-7|TRBV11-1|.|few
CASSLRLAAGYEQYF
TGTGCCAGCAGCTTGAGATTAGCGGCGGGGTACGAGCAGTACTTC
>TRBJ2-6|TRBV7-9|.|.
CASSLPPGGGSGANVLTF
TGTGCCAGCAGCTTACCCCCAGGGGGGGGCTCTGGGGCCAACGTCCTGACTTTC
>TRBJ2-7|TRBV11-1|.|.
CASSPLKNYRAHEQYF
TGTGCCAGCAGCCCGCTAAAAAACTACAGGGCCCACGAGCAGTACTTC
>TRBJ2-2|TRBV7-6|.|.
CASRGGTGELFF
TGTGCCAGCCGAGGGGGGACCGGGGAGCTGTTTTTT
>TRBJ2-5|TRBV11-2|TRBD2|.
CASSLVTSGRGETQYF
TGTGCCAGCAGCTTAGTCACTAGCGGGAGGGGGGAGACCCAGTACTTC
>TRBJ2-7|TRBV11-3|TRBD2|once
CASSLTPTSGSTHEQYF
TGTGCCAGCAGCTTAACCCCTACTAGCGGGAGCACCCACGAGCAGTACTTC
>TRBJ2-3|TRBV2|.|.
CASSVGSASTDTQYF
TGTGCCAGCAGTGTTGGTAGCGCCAGCACAGATACGCAGTATTTT
>TRBJ2-3|TRBV4-1|TRBD1|.
CASSQETGGDTQYF
TGCGCCAGCAGCCAAGAGACAGGGGGAGATACGCAGTATTTT
>TRBJ1-1|TRBV2|.|.
CASSEDSLNTEAFF
TGTGCCAGCAGTGAGGACAGCTTGAACACTGAAGCTTTCTTT
>TRBJ1-2|TRBV5-1|TRBD1|.
CASSWGQGRGYTF
TGCGCCAGCAGCTGGGGACAGGGTCGTGGCTACACCTTC
>TRBJ1-1|TRBV30|.|.
CASYNGGWTEAFF
TGTGCCTCATATAACGGGGGATGGACTGAAGCTTTCTTT
>TRBJ1-6|TRBV7-9|TRBD1|once
CASRTGGNSPLHF
TGTGCCAGTCGGACAGGGGGAAATTCACCCCTCCACTTT
>TRBJ1-5|TRBV4-1|.|few
CASSQDWGLGYQPQHF
TGCGCCAGCAGCCAAGATTGGGGACTTGGGTATCAGCCCCAGCATTTT
>TRBJ2-1|TRBV28|.|medium-sized
CASRRRESSREQFF
TGTGCCAGCAGAAGGCGGGAAAGCTCAAGGGAGCAGTTCTTC
>TRBJ1-3|TRBV7-8|TRBD1|once
CASSSGTGTGNTIYF
TGTGCCAGCAGCTCCGGGACAGGGACTGGAAACACCATATATTTT
>TRBJ2-5|TRBV27|.|medium-sized
CASRLFRDVQETQYF
TGTGCCAGCAGACTCTTCCGGGATGTACAAGAGACCCAGTACTTC
>TRBJ2-3|TRBV10-3|.|once
CAISELAGTDTQYF
TGTGCCATCAGTGAGCTAGCAGGCACAGATACGCAGTATTTT
>TRBJ2-1|TRBV29-1|TRBD2|.
CSVGLAGGNEQFF
TGCAGCGTTGGACTAGCGGGAGGCAATGAGCAGTTCTTC
>TRBJ2-1|TRBV30|TRBD2|.
CACSGSSYNEQFF
TGTGCCTGTAGCGGGAGCTCCTACAATGAGCAGTTCTTC
>TRBJ2-3|TRBV5-1|.|.
CASSLGGGRTSTDTQYF
TGCGCCAGCAGCTTGGGTGGTGGCCGTACTAGCACAGATACGCAGTATTTT
>TRBJ1-2|TRBV6-1|.|.
CASSEESPPSYGYTF
TGTGCCAGCAGTGAAGAGTCCCCCCCCAGCTATGGCTACACCTTC
>TRBJ2-7|TRBV5-1|TRBD1|.
CASSLGRDSSYEQYF
TGCGCCAGCAGCCTGGGCCGGGACAGCTCCTACGAGCAGTACTTC
>TRBJ2-3|TRBV19|TRBD2|once
CASSLLRAGVVTDTQYF
TGTGCCAGTAGTCTCCTTCGCGCGGGAGTTGTGACAGATACGCAGTATTTT
>TRBJ2-7|TRBV11-2|.|.
CASSLGTGSYEQYF
TGTGCCAGCAGCTTAGGTACAGGGTCCTACGAGCAGTACTTC
>TRBJ2-1|TRBV5-1|.|.
CASSLTAGTSSYNEQFF
TGCGCCAGCAGCTTGACGGCCGGAACGAGCTCCTACAATGAGCAGTTCTTC
>TRBJ2-1|TRBV7-9|TRBD2|.
CASSHPIGGASYNEQFF
TGTGCCAGCAGCCACCCCATCGGGGGGGCTTCCTACAATGAGCAGTTCTTC
>TRBJ2-6|TRBV6-5|.|.
CASSEGESNVLTF
TGTGCCAGCAGTGAGGGGGAATCCAACGTCCTGACTTTC
>TRBJ2-1|TRBV18|.|.
CASSLSGTQPYNEQFF
TGTGCCAGCTCACTATCCGGGACGCAACCCTACAATGAGCAGTTCTTC
>TRBJ1-5|TRBV5-5|.|.
CASSLGPSGSNQPQHF
TGTGCCAGCAGCCTTGGACCATCTGGGAGCAATCAGCCCCAGCATTTT
>TRBJ2-7|TRBV6-1|TRBD1|.
CASSDWTGDSYEQYF
TGTGCCAGCAGTGATTGGACAGGAGACTCCTACGAGCAGTACTTC